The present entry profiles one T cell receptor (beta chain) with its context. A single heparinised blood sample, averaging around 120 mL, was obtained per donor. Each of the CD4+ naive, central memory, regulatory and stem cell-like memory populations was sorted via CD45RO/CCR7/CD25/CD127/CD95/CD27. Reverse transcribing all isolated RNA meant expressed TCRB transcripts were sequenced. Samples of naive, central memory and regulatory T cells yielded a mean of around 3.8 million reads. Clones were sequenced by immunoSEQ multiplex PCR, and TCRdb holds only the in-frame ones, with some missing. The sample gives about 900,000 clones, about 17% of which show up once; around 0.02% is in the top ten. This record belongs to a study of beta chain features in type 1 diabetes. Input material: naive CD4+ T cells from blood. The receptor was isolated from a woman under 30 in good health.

The CDR3 here is CASSLVWDTGGQFF. The CDR3 DNA follows: TGTGCCAGCAGCTTAGTTTGGGATACTGGAGGGCAGTTCTTC. The rearrangement links TRBV7-2 to TRBJ2-1, with a weak D call TRBD2 (5 bases). Trimming left V 1 base short and J 12 bases short, with 16 bases between. Per the germline V gene, CDR1 is SGHTA and CDR2 is FQGNSA. The CDR3 has 14 amino acids.